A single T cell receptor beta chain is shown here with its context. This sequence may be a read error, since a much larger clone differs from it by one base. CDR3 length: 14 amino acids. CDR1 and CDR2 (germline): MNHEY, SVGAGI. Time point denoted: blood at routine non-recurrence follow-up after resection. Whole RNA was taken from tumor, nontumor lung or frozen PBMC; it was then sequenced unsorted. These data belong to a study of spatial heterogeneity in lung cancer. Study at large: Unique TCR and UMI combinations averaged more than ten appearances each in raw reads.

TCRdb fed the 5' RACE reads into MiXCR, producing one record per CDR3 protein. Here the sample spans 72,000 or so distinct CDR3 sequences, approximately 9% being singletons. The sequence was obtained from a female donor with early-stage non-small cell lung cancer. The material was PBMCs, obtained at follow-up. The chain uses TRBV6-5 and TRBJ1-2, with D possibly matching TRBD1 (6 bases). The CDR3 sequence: CASSHSYREVSYTF. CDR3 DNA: TGTGCCAGCAGTCACTCGTACAGGGAAGTATCCTACACCTTC.